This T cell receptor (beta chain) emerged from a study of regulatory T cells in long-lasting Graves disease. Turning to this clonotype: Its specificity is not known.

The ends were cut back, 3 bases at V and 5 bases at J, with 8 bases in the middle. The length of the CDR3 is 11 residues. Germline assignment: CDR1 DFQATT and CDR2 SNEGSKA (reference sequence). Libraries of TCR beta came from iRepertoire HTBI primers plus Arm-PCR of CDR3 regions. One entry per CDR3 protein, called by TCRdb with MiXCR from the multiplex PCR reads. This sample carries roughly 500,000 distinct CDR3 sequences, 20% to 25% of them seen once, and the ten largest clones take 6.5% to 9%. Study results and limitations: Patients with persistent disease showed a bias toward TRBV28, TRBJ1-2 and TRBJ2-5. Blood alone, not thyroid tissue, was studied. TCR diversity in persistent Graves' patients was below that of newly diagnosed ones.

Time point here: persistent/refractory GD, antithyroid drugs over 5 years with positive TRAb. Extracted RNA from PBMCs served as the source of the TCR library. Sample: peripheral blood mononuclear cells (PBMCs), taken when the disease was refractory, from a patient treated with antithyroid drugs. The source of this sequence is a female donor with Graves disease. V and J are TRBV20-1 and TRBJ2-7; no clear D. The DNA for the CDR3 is TGCAGTGCTAGTCGGGTTGACGAGCAGTACTTC. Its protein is CSASRVDEQYF.